This record covers a single T cell receptor beta chain. This sample is part of a study of blood T cell repertoires in COVID-19. Study in general: Collection of acute and convalescent COVID-19 samples took place in the United States, Italy and Spain.

Germline-derived CDR1 and CDR2 are MRHNA and SNTAGT. The CDR3 has 15 residues. J gave up 2 bases and V 4 bases, and 5 bases lay outside the gene matches. TCRdb's table, derived via immunoSEQ multiplex PCR, lists solely in-frame clones and lacks some. This table has 150,000 or so clones, 70% to 85% appearing once. The participants were between about 18 and 90 years old and came from about two dozen US areas. Allocation to cohorts depended on clinical history reported by the participants. Cohort 3 recovery required two negative PCRs, clearance, or symptom resolution. Sequenced input: PBMCs or T cells enriched from blood (not recorded which). The clonotype originates from a man aged 45-60 years who had recovered from COVID-19. The chain uses TRBV6-4 and TRBJ2-7; 10 bases line up with TRBD2. The CDR3 region has the DNA TGTGCCAGCAGTGCCGCAGCGGGGGGGCCCTACGAGCAGTACTTC. Protein product: CASSAAAGGPYEQYF.